Reported below is one TCR beta chain. The entry originates in a study of blood T cell repertoires in COVID-19. Trimming took off 0 bases at V and 0 bases at J, with 10 bases between the two ends. The CDR3 covers 16 residues. Germline loops: CDR1 ENHRY, CDR2 SYGVKD. Repertoires were generated with immunoSEQ multiplex PCR, while TCRdb's copy carries only in-frame clones and drops some. The repertoire holds 300,000 to 450,000 clones, with approximately 90% as singletons. The chain couples TRBV10-3 to TRBJ2-3; no clear D. Sequencing input: PBMCs or T cells enriched from blood (not recorded which). This TCR derives from a woman under 30 who had recovered from COVID-19. CDR3 in DNA: TGTGCCATCAGTGAGTCGAAGCCCCCGAGCACAGATACGCAGTATTTT. It codes for CAISESKPPSTDTQYF.